A selection of T cell receptor beta chains follows, all from one sample in a study of shared clonotypes between healthy human individuals. The assay was immunoSEQ multiplex PCR, and TCRdb's table has in-frame clones only and misses some. The sample consists of millions of clones, just over 90% of them appearing once. The specimen sequenced was naive CD4+ T cells from PBMCs. Receptors were obtained from a man aged 18 to 30 in good health. Some clones in this sample may be carry-over from other donors' samples. Both conserved end residues are part of each CDR3. Fields, in order: V gene, J gene, clone size, D gene, CDR3 protein, CDR3 DNA. D genes are given only for firm matches. Rows give clone size only sometimes, using once, few, many, or a class for an expanded clone.

TRBV7-3	TRBJ2-1	NA	TRBD2	CASAKGSGRLNNEQFF	TGTGCCAGCGCCAAGGGAAGCGGGAGGCTCAACAATGAGCAGTTCTTC
TRBV7-9	TRBJ1-1	NA	NA	CASSLGREVNTEAFF	TGTGCCAGCAGCTTGGGGCGGGAGGTGAACACTGAAGCTTTCTTT
TRBV29-1	TRBJ1-2	NA	TRBD1	CSVEEQQGAGGYTF	TGCAGCGTTGAAGAGCAACAGGGGGCGGGCGGCTACACCTTC
TRBV27	TRBJ2-5	NA	TRBD2	CASSVGTSGWSRRETQYF	TGTGCCAGCAGTGTCGGGACTAGCGGGTGGTCTCGTAGAGAGACCCAGTACTTC
TRBV7-9	TRBJ1-2	NA	NA	CASSLDRDLYGYTF	TGTGCCAGCAGCTTAGATCGGGACCTCTATGGCTACACCTTC
TRBV28	TRBJ1-5	NA	TRBD1	CASSFGTGYSNQPQHF	TGTGCCAGCAGTTTCGGGACAGGGTATAGCAATCAGCCCCAGCATTTT
TRBV28	TRBJ2-2	NA	NA	CASSLTAQMNTGELFF	TGTGCCAGCAGTTTAACGGCCCAGATGAACACCGGGGAGCTGTTTTTT
TRBV9	TRBJ2-2	NA	TRBD2	CASSVGTSGSAGELFF	TGTGCCAGCAGCGTAGGGACTAGCGGGAGCGCCGGGGAGCTGTTTTTT
TRBV6-6	TRBJ2-2	NA	NA	CASSPTNTGELFF	TGTGCCAGCAGTCCAACGAACACCGGGGAGCTGTTTTTT
TRBV7-2	TRBJ1-2	NA	NA	CASSPRDYGYTF	TGTGCCAGCAGCCCTCGGGACTATGGCTACACCTTC
TRBV7-9	TRBJ1-1	once	TRBD1	CASSRTGEGTEAFF	TGTGCCAGCAGTCGGACAGGGGAGGGCACTGAAGCTTTCTTT
TRBV7-9	TRBJ2-7	NA	NA	CASSSTGIAEQYF	TGTGCCAGCAGCTCGACAGGTATCGCCGAGCAGTACTTC
TRBV27	TRBJ2-1	NA	NA	CASSFPGAYNEQFF	TGTGCCAGCAGTTTTCCGGGAGCCTACAATGAGCAGTTCTTC
TRBV28	TRBJ1-5	NA	NA	CASSRDRSNQPQHF	TGTGCCAGCAGTAGGGACCGATCCAATCAGCCCCAGCATTTT
TRBV7-2	TRBJ2-5	NA	NA	CASSLSDMRETQYF	TGTGCCAGCAGCTTATCGGATATGAGAGAGACCCAGTACTTC
TRBV7-9	TRBJ2-3	NA	TRBD2	CASSPRLAGTDTQYF	TGTGCCAGCAGCCCTAGACTAGCGGGCACAGATACGCAGTATTTT
TRBV18	TRBJ1-2	NA	NA	CASSPLAGVGANYGYTF	TGTGCCAGCTCACCACTAGCCGGGGTGGGAGCTAACTATGGCTACACCTTC
TRBV13	TRBJ1-2	NA	TRBD1	CASSLDRDSYGYTF	TGTGCCAGCTCATTGGACAGGGACAGCTATGGCTACACCTTC
TRBV6-5	TRBJ2-1	NA	TRBD2	CASRGSPREKAEQFF	TGTGCCAGCAGGGGGAGTCCGCGGGAGAAGGCTGAGCAGTTCTTC
TRBV9	TRBJ2-1	NA	NA	CASSVGSSYNEQFF	TGTGCCAGCAGCGTCGGCTCCTCCTACAATGAGCAGTTCTTC
TRBV5-5	TRBJ2-7	NA	NA	CASSLVSSGPYEQYF	TGTGCCAGCAGCTTGGTCTCGAGTGGCCCCTACGAGCAGTACTTC
TRBV28	TRBJ1-1	NA	NA	CASSQRSEAFF	TGTGCCAGCAGCCAGCGGAGCGAAGCTTTCTTT
TRBV5-1	TRBJ1-2	NA	NA	CASSLDFAYGYTF	TGCGCCAGCAGCTTAGATTTCGCCTATGGCTACACCTTC
TRBV7-8	TRBJ1-1	NA	NA	CASSFPANRRNTEAFF	TGTGCCAGCAGCTTCCCAGCTAACAGGAGGAACACTGAAGCTTTCTTT
TRBV18	TRBJ1-1	NA	NA	CASSPVREGTEAFF	TGTGCCAGCTCACCAGTTAGGGAGGGCACTGAAGCTTTCTTT
TRBV21-1	TRBJ2-7	NA	NA	CASSIWTSGSAYEQYF	TGTGCCAGCAGCATATGGACTAGCGGGAGTGCCTACGAGCAGTACTTC
TRBV9	TRBJ2-3	NA	NA	CASSSRGGITDTQYF	TGTGCCAGCAGCTCCAGGGGCGGAATCACAGATACGCAGTATTTT
TRBV7-3	TRBJ2-2	NA	NA	CASSEGRNTGELFF	TGTGCCAGCAGCGAGGGGCGGAACACCGGGGAGCTGTTTTTT
TRBV5-1	TRBJ2-5	NA	TRBD1	CASSPGTGGLKETQYF	TGCGCCAGCAGCCCCGGGACAGGGGGCCTTAAAGAGACCCAGTACTTC
TRBV7-2	TRBJ2-7	NA	TRBD2	CASSLGGSGMYEQYF	TGTGCCAGCAGCTTAGGAGGTAGCGGGATGTACGAGCAGTACTTC
TRBV4-1	TRBJ2-5	NA	NA	CASSQANGGLRETQYF	TGCGCCAGCAGCCAAGCAAACGGGGGACTTCGTGAGACCCAGTACTTC
TRBV29-1	TRBJ2-3	NA	TRBD2	CSVEVGLASDTQYF	TGCAGCGTTGAGGTGGGACTAGCCTCGGATACGCAGTATTTT
TRBV30	TRBJ1-6	NA	TRBD1	CAWTGQVAYNSPLHF	TGTGCCTGGACGGGACAGGTTGCCTATAATTCACCCCTCCACTTT
TRBV19	TRBJ1-4	NA	NA	CASSVGRGANEKLFF	TGTGCCAGTAGTGTCGGTAGGGGAGCTAATGAAAAACTGTTTTTT
TRBV6-5	TRBJ1-4	NA	NA	CASRRATNEKLFF	TGTGCCAGCCGCCGGGCAACTAATGAAAAACTGTTTTTT
TRBV11-3	TRBJ2-5	NA	NA	CASSLGGAGQETQYF	TGTGCCAGCAGCTTAGGAGGGGCAGGGCAAGAGACCCAGTACTTC
TRBV29-1	TRBJ1-2	once	NA	CSVVVRGRGYTF	TGCAGCGTTGTGGTCCGGGGTCGGGGCTACACCTTC
TRBV7-2	TRBJ2-3	NA	NA	CASSFSVNSHPLSTDTQYF	TGTGCCAGCAGCTTTAGCGTCAACAGCCACCCACTTAGCACAGATACGCAGTATTTT
TRBV18	TRBJ1-1	NA	TRBD1	CASSPNTGDEAFF	TGTGCCAGCTCACCAAATACAGGGGACGAAGCTTTCTTT
TRBV7-8	TRBJ2-7	NA	NA	CASTPLSSYEQYF	TGTGCCAGCACCCCGCTAAGCTCCTACGAGCAGTACTTC
TRBV4-3	TRBJ2-5	NA	TRBD1	CASSQGQGFQETQYF	TGCGCCAGCAGCCAGGGACAGGGATTCCAAGAGACCCAGTACTTC
TRBV7-9	TRBJ2-6	NA	NA	CASILFPANVLTF	TGTGCCAGCATCCTATTCCCCGCCAACGTCCTGACTTTC
TRBV11-3	TRBJ2-3	NA	NA	CASSRSGANTQYF	TGTGCCAGCAGCCGGTCAGGGGCGAATACGCAGTATTTT